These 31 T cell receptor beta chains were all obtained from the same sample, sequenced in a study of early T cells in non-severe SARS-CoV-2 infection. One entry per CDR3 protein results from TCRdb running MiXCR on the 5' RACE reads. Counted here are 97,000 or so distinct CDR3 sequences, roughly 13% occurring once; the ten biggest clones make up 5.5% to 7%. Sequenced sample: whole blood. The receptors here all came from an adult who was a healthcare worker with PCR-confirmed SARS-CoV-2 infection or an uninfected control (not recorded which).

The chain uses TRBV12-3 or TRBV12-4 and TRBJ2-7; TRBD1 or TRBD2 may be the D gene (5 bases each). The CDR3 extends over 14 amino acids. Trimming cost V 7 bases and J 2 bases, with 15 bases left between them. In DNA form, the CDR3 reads TGTGCCAGCAACCCCCAGGGAGTTACCTACGAGCAGTACTTC. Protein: CASNPQGVTYEQYF.

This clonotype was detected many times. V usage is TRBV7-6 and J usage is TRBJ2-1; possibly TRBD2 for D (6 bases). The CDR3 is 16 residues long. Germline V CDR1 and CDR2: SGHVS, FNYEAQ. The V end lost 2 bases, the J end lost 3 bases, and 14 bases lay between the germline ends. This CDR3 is CASSLTARGDYNEQFF. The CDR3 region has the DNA TGTGCCAGCAGCTTAACGGCCCGCGGGGACTACAATGAGCAGTTCTTC.

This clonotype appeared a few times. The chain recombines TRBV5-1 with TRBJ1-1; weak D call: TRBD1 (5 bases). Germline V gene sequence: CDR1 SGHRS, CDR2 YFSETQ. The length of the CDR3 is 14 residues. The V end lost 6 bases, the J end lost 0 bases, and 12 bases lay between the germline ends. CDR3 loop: CASTPDSMNTEAFF. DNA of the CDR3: TGCGCCAGCACCCCCGACAGCATGAACACTGAAGCTTTCTTT.

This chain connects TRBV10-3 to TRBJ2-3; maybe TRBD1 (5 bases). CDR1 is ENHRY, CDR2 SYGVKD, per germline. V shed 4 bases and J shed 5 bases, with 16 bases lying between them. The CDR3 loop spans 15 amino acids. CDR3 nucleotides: TGTGCCATCAGTGCACCAGACCAGGGTCAAGATACGCAGTATTTT. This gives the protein CAISAPDQGQDTQYF.

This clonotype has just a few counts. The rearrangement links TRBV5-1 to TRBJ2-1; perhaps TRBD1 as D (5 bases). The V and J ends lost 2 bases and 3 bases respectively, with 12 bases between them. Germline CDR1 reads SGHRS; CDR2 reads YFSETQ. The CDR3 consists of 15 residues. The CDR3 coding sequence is TGCGCCAGCAGCTTTCCAGGGCCGCTCTACAATGAGCAGTTCTTC. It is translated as CASSFPGPLYNEQFF.

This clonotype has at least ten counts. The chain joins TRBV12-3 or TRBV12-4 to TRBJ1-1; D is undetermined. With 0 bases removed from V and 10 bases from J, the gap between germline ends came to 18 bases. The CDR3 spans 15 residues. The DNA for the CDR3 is TGTGCCAGCAGTTTAGCCTTTCGGCAAAACTGGGGAGCTTTCTTT. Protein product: CASSLAFRQNWGAFF.

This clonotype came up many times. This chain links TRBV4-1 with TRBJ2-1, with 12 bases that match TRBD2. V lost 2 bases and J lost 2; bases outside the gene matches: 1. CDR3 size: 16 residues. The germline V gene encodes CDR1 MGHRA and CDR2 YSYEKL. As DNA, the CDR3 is TGCGCCAGCAGCCAAAGGACTAGCGGGACCTACAATGAGCAGTTCTTC. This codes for CASSQRTSGTYNEQFF.

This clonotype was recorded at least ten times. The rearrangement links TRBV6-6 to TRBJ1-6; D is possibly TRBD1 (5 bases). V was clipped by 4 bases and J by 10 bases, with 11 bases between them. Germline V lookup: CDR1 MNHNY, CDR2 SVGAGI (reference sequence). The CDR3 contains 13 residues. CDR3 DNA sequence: TGTGCCAGCAGTTGGGGGGGACCCTCACCCCTCCACTTT. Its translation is CASSWGGPSPLHF.

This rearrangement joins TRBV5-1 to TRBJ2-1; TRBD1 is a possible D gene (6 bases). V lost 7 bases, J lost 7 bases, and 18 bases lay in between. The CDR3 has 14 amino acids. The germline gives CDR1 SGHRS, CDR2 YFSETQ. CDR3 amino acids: CASRPDRLGNEQFF. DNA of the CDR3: TGCGCCAGCCGACCCGACAGGCTTGGGAATGAGCAGTTCTTC.

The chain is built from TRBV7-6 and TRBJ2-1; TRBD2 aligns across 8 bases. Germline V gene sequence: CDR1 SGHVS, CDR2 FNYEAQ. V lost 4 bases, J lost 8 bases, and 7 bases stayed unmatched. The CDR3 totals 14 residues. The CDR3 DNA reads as TGTGCCAGCAGCTCGGGACTAGGATGGGATGAGCAGTTCTTC. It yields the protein CASSSGLGWDEQFF.

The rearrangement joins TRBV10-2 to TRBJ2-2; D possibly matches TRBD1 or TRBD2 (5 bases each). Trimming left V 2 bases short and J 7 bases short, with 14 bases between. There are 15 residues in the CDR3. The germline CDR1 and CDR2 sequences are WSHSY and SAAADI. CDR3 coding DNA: TGCGCCAGCAGTGAGGATTGGGGGAGATACGGGGAGCTGTTTTTT. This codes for CASSEDWGRYGELFF.

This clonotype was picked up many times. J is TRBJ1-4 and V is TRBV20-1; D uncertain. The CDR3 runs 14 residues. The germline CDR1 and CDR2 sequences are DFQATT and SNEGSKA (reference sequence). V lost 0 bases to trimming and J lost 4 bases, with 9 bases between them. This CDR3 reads CSARDTSNNEKLFF. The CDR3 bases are TGCAGTGCTAGAGACACAAGCAATAATGAAAAACTGTTTTTT.

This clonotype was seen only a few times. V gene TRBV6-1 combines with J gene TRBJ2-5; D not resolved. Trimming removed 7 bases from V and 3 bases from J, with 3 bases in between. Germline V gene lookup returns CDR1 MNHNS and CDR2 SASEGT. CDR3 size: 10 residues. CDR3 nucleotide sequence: TGTGCCAGCAAGGAAGAGACCCAGTACTTC. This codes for CASKEETQYF.

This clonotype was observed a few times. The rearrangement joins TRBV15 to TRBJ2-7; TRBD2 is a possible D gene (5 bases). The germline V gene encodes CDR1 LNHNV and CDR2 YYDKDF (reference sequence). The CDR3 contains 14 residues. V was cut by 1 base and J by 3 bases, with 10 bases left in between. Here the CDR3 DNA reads TGTGCCACCAGCAGAGGAGGGTTTATCTACGAGCAGTACTTC. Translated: CATSRGGFIYEQYF.

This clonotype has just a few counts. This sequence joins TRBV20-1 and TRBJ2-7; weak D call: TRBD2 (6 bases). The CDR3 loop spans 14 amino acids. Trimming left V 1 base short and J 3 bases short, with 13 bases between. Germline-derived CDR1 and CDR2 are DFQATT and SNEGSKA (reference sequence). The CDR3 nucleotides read TGCAGTGCTAGAGCAGCGGAGGGTTTCTACGAGCAGTACTTC. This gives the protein CSARAAEGFYEQYF.

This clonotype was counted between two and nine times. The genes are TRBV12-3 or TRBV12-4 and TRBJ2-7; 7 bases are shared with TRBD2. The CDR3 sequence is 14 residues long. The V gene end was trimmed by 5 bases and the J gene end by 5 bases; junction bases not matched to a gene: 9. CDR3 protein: CASSQPGLLHEQYF. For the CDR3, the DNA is TGTGCCAGCAGTCAGCCGGGACTACTCCACGAGCAGTACTTC.

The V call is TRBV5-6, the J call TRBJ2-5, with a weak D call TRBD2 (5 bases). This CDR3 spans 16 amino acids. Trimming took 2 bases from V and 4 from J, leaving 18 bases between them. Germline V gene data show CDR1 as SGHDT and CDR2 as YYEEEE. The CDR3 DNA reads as TGTGCCAGCAGCTTTGAGGGCCCCCCGTTGCGAGAGACCCAGTACTTC. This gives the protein CASSFEGPPLRETQYF.

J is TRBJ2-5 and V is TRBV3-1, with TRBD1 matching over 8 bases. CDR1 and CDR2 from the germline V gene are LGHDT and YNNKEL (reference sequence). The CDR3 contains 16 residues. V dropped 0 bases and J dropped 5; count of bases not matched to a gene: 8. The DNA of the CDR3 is TGTGCCAGCAGCCAAGAACCTTCGCAGGGGGCTGAGACCCAGTACTTC. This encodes CASSQEPSQGAETQYF.

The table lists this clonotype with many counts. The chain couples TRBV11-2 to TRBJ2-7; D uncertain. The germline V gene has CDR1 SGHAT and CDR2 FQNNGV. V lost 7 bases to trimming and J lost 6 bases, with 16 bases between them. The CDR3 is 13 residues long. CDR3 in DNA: TGTGCCAGCACCAGAGACATTCCCGGCGAGCAGTACTTC. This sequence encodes CASTRDIPGEQYF.

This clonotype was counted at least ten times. This CDR3 is CSGIRTVGNEQFF. For the CDR3, the DNA is TGCAGTGGTATACGGACAGTCGGAAATGAGCAGTTCTTC. V and J are TRBV20-1 and TRBJ2-1; possible D gene TRBD1, 6 bases. The ends were cut back, 7 bases at V and 7 bases at J, with 17 bases in the middle. The CDR3 loop spans 13 amino acids. CDR1 and CDR2 from the germline V gene are DFQATT and SNEGSKA (reference sequence).

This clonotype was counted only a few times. The CDR3 coding sequence is TGTGCCAGCAGCGTAGGGGACAGCCCCCTCGAGCAGTACTTC. This sequence encodes CASSVGDSPLEQYF. This chain connects TRBV9 to TRBJ2-7; 7 bases fit TRBD1. Germline-derived CDR1 and CDR2 are SGDLS and YYNGEE. Trimming cost V 0 bases and J 6 bases; bases outside gene matches: 6. This CDR3 region has 14 residues. Filled out from reference TRBV9 and TRBJ2-7, the complete variable domain reads DSGVTQTPKHLITATGQRVTLRCSPRSGDLSVYWYQQSLDQGLQFLIQYYNGEERAKGNILERFSAQQFPDLHSELNLSSLELGDSALYFCASSVGDSPLEQYFGPGTRLTVT.

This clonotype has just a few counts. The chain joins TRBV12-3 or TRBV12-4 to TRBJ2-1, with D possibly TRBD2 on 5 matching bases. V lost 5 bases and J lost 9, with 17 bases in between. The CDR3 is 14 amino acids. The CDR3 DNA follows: TGTGCCAGCAGTACCGCCCGAGGGTGGGGTGAGCAGTTCTTC. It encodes CASSTARGWGEQFF.

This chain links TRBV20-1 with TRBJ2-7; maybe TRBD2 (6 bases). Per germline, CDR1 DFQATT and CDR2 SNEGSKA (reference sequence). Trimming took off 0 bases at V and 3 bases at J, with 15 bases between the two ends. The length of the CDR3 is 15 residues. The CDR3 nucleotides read TGCAGTGCTAGAGATCGCGGGACGGGCAACTACGAGCAGTACTTC. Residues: CSARDRGTGNYEQYF.

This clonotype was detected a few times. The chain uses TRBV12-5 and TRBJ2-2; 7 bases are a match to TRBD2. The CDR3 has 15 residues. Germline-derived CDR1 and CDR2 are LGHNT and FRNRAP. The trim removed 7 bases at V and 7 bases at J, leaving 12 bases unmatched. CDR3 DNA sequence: TGTGCTAGTGCCCTCGGGAGGTCTGGGAGCGGGGAGCTGTTTTTT. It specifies CASALGRSGSGELFF.

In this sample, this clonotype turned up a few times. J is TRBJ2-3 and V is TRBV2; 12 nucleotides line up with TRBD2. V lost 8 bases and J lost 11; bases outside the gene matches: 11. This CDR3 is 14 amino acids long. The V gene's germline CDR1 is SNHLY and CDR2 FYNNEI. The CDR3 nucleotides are TGTGCCAGCGTGGCTAGCGGGAGGGCACGTATGCAGTATTTT. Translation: CASVASGRARMQYF.

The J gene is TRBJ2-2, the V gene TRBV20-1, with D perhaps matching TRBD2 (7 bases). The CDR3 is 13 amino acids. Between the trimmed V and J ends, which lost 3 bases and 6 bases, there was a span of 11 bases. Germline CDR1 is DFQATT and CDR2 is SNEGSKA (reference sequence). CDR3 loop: CSARPGGPGELFF. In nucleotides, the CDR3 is TGCAGTGCTAGGCCGGGGGGCCCCGGGGAGCTGTTTTTT.

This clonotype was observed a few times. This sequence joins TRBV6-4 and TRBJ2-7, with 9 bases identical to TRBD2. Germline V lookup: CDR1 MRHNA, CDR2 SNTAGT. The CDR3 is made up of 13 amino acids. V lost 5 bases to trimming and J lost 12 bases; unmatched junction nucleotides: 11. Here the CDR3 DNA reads TGTGCCAGCAGTAATGAAGCGGGAGGCTCCCTGTACTTC. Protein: CASSNEAGGSLYF.

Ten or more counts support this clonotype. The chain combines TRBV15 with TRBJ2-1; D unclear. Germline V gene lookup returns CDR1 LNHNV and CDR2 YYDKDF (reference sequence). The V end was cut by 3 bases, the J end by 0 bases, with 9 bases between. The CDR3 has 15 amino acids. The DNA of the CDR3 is TGTGCCACCAGCAGCGCCCCCAGCTCCTACAATGAGCAGTTCTTC. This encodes CATSSAPSSYNEQFF.

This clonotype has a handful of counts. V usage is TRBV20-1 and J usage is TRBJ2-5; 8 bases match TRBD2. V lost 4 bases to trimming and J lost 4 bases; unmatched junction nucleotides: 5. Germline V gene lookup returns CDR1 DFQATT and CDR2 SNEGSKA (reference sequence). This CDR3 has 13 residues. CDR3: CSAKTAGGETQYF. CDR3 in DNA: TGCAGTGCTAAAACGGCGGGAGGAGAGACCCAGTACTTC.

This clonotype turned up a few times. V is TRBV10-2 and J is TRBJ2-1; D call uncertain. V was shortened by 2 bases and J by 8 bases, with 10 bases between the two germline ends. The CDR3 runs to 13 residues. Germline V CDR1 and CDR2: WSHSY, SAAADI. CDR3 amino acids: CASSETPSYEQFF. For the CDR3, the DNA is TGCGCCAGCAGTGAGACCCCCTCTTATGAGCAGTTCTTC.

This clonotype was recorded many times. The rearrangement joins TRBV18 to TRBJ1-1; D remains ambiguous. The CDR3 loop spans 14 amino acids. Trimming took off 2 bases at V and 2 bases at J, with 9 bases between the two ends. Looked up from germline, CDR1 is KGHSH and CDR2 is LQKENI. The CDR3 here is CASSPTAANTEAFF. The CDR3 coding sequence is TGTGCCAGCTCACCAACGGCAGCCAACACTGAAGCTTTCTTT. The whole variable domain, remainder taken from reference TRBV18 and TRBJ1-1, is NAGVMQNPRHLVRRRGQEARLRCSPMKGHSHVYWYRQLPEEGLKFMVYLQKENIIDESGMPKERFSAEFPKEGPSILRIQQVVRGDSAAYFCASSPTAANTEAFFGQGTRLTVV.